These 27 T cell receptor beta chains originate from one sample sequenced in a study of cytomegalovirus exposure and HLA in healthy donors. 60 Vbeta and 13 Jbeta primers were used in PCR. The assay was immunoSEQ multiplex PCR, and TCRdb's table has in-frame clones only and misses some. The sample contains 80,000 to 100,000 clones, 81% of which appear only once. Sequenced sample: PBMCs. These receptors originate from a man aged 35-49 years in good health and CMV-seronegative.

This clone was recorded a few times. This sequence joins TRBV5-1 and TRBJ1-5, with D maybe TRBD1 (6 bases). Germline V gives CDR1 SGHRS, CDR2 YFSETQ. This CDR3 comprises 14 residues. The V and J ends lost 0 bases and 4 bases respectively, with 8 bases between them. CDR3 DNA: TGCGCCAGCAGCTTGGGGGGGCGGAATCAGCCCCAGCATTTT. The encoded protein is CASSLGGRNQPQHF.

V is TRBV4-3 and J is TRBJ1-4; no clear D gene. CDR3 size: 16 residues. The V end lost 2 bases, the J end lost 4 bases, and 14 bases lay between the germline ends. The V gene's germline CDR1 is LGHNA and CDR2 YSLEER. The CDR3 reads CASSQSPTADNEKLFF. CDR3 in DNA: TGCGCCAGCAGCCAAAGTCCTACAGCAGATAATGAAAAACTGTTTTTT.

The chain employs TRBV27 and TRBJ2-7; 9 positions agree with TRBD1. The CDR3 covers 14 residues. From germline, CDR1 is MNHEY and CDR2 SMNVEV (reference sequence). Unmatched junction bases numbered 3, after V lost 3 bases and J lost 3 bases. CDR3 DNA sequence: TGTGCCAGCAGTTTTTACAGGGGGCACTACGAGCAGTACTTC. It translates to CASSFYRGHYEQYF.

This clone was counted once. The V gene is TRBV6-5, the J gene TRBJ1-1; D is perhaps TRBD1 (5 bases). Trimming took 4 bases from V and 4 from J, leaving 13 bases between them. The germline V gene has CDR1 MNHEY and CDR2 SVGAGI. The CDR3 spans 14 residues. The CDR3 bases are TGTGCCAGCAGTTTAAACAGGTATCCCACTGAAGCTTTCTTT. It codes for CASSLNRYPTEAFF.

The gene calls are TRBV4-1 and TRBJ2-1; weak D call: TRBD2 (5 bases). Trimming stripped 0 bases from V and 7 bases from J, with 10 bases between. The CDR3 length is 14 residues. Germline V gene sequence: CDR1 MGHRA, CDR2 YSYEKL. Here the CDR3 reads CASSQEGGRNEQFF. The CDR3 region has the DNA TGCGCCAGCAGCCAAGAGGGCGGGCGGAATGAGCAGTTCTTC.

This sequence joins TRBV19 and TRBJ1-2; D is undetermined. There are 16 residues in the CDR3. Trimming took off 5 bases at V and 6 bases at J, with 22 bases between the two ends. CDR1 and CDR2 (germline): LNHDA, SQIVND (reference sequence). CDR3 bases: TGTGCCAGTAGTCCCCGGACTCTCGCTCGGAGAGATGGCTACACCTTC. Its translation is CASSPRTLARRDGYTF. The full variable domain, with the rest looked up from reference TRBV19 and TRBJ1-2, is DGGITQSPKYLFRKEGQNVTLSCEQNLNHDAMYWYRQDPGQGLRLIYYSQIVNDFQKGDIAEGYSVSREKKESFPLTVTSAQKNPTAFYLCASSPRTLARRDGYTFGSGTRLTVV.

As regards this clone: Other DNA sequences from this sample encode an identical CDR3 as well. The rearrangement joins TRBV7-9 to TRBJ2-7; D possibly corresponds to TRBD1 (6 bases). Trimming pared 5 bases from V and 4 bases from J, leaving 9 bases between. CDR3 length: 12 amino acids. Germline CDR1 SEHNR, CDR2 FQNEAQ (reference sequence). The CDR3 nucleotides are TGTGCCAGCAGCGGGCAGGGGTACGAGCAGTACTTC. Amino acid sequence: CASSGQGYEQYF. Using reference TRBV7-9 and TRBJ2-7 for the parts outside the CDR3, the full variable domain is DTGVSQNPRHKITKRGQNVTFRCDPISEHNRLYWYRQTLGQGPEFLTYFQNEAQLEKSRLLSDRFSAERPKGSFSTLEIQRTEQGDSAMYLCASSGQGYEQYFGPGTRLTVT.

The chain employs TRBV28 and TRBJ2-5; weak D call: TRBD2 (6 bases). V lost 1 base to trimming and J lost 4 bases, with 13 bases between them. CDR1 is MDHEN, CDR2 SYDVKM, per germline. CDR3 length: 15 residues. The DNA for the CDR3 is TGTGCCAGCAGTTTATCAGCGGGCAAAGGAGAGACCCAGTACTTC. It encodes CASSLSAGKGETQYF. The entire variable domain, with the rest obtained from reference TRBV28 and TRBJ2-5, is as follows: DVKVTQSSRYLVKRTGEKVFLECVQDMDHENMFWYRQDPGLGLRLIYFSYDVKMKEKGDIPEGYSVSREKKERFSLILESASTNQTSMYLCASSLSAGKGETQYFGPGTRLLVL.

The genes are TRBV18 and TRBJ2-2; 10 bases are a match to TRBD1. J lost 5 bases, V lost 3 bases, and 9 bases had no gene match. In germline, CDR1 is KGHSH, CDR2 LQKENI. CDR3 length equals 17 residues. CDR3 nucleotides: TGTGCCAGCTCACCGCTTTCCTGGGGACAGGGGACCGGGGAGCTGTTTTTT. It codes for CASSPLSWGQGTGELFF.

The chain recombines TRBV7-9 with TRBJ2-2; D not certain. This CDR3 has 17 amino acids. Germline V gives CDR1 SEHNR, CDR2 FQNEAQ (reference sequence). Trimming took 5 bases from V and 1 from J, leaving 17 bases between them. Written as DNA, the CDR3 is TGTGCCAGCAGCCCGGTCCGCAGCGAAAGGAACACCGGGGAGCTGTTTTTT. The encoded protein is CASSPVRSERNTGELFF.

With regard to this clone: A read error may account for a junction end that differs from germline. The rearrangement uses TRBV27 and TRBJ1-1; TRBD1 is a possible D gene (6 bases). Germline loops: CDR1 MNHEY, CDR2 SMNVEV (reference sequence). This CDR3 region has 14 residues. CDR3: CASSRGTQNAEAFF. DNA of the CDR3: TGTGCCAGCAGCCGAGGGACACAGAACGCTGAAGCTTTCTTT.

The V and J genes are TRBV7-9 and TRBJ2-5, with TRBD1 as a possible D gene (6 bases). The length of the CDR3 is 14 residues. The V end was cut by 5 bases, the J end by 1 base, with 11 bases between. Germline values: CDR1 SEHNR, CDR2 FQNEAQ (reference sequence). CDR3 DNA sequence: TGTGCCAGCAGCCCACCGACAGGCCAAGAGACCCAGTACTTC. Protein: CASSPPTGQETQYF. Together with reference TRBV7-9 and TRBJ2-5, the CDR3 gives the full variable domain: DTGVSQNPRHKITKRGQNVTFRCDPISEHNRLYWYRQTLGQGPEFLTYFQNEAQLEKSRLLSDRFSAERPKGSFSTLEIQRTEQGDSAMYLCASSPPTGQETQYFGPGTRLLVL.

The gene calls are TRBV7-9 and TRBJ2-3, with a possible D match to TRBD2 (7 bases). There are 16 residues in the CDR3. V gave up 5 bases and J gave up 0 bases, with 15 bases separating them. Germline-derived CDR1 and CDR2 are SEHNR and FQNEAQ (reference sequence). CDR3 in DNA: TGTGCCAGCAGCACGAACAGGGAGGGGAGCACAGATACGCAGTATTTT. It encodes CASSTNREGSTDTQYF.

The J gene is TRBJ1-1, the V gene TRBV27; possibly TRBD1 for D (6 bases). Trimming cost V 0 bases and J 5 bases, with 16 bases left between them. Per the germline V gene, CDR1 is MNHEY and CDR2 is SMNVEV (reference sequence). This CDR3 is built from 16 residues. The CDR3 DNA follows: TGTGCCAGCAGTTTATCTCCGGGGGGGGGCGGAACTGAAGCTTTCTTT. Residues: CASSLSPGGGGTEAFF.

This clone was counted once. The chain employs TRBV5-1 and TRBJ1-1; D unclear. Germline-derived CDR1 and CDR2 are SGHRS and YFSETQ. V shed 0 bases and J shed 4 bases, with 7 bases lying between them. The CDR3 length is 13 residues. The CDR3 DNA follows: TGCGCCAGCAGCTTGGTACGGTCCACTGAAGCTTTCTTT. It codes for CASSLVRSTEAFF.

The rearrangement uses TRBV5-1 and TRBJ2-7; D remains ambiguous. Trimming removed 0 bases from V and 3 bases from J, with 13 bases in between. CDR1 and CDR2 from the germline V gene are SGHRS and YFSETQ. This CDR3 spans 15 amino acids. CDR3 protein: CASSLVSQDGYEQYF. The DNA of the CDR3 is TGCGCCAGCAGCTTGGTGAGTCAGGATGGCTACGAGCAGTACTTC.

The chain couples TRBV7-2 to TRBJ2-1; 7 nucleotides line up with TRBD1. This CDR3 is built from 17 residues. The J segment lost 8 bases and the V segment lost 1 base, leaving 14 bases of the junction unmatched. Germline loops: CDR1 SGHTA, CDR2 FQGNSA. CDR3 nucleotide sequence: TGTGCCAGCAGCTTAGAGACAGGGAGCCCCTCGACCGATGAGCAGTTCTTC. Protein product: CASSLETGSPSTDEQFF.

There are a few counts of this clone. The gene calls are TRBV7-6 and TRBJ2-3; D may be TRBD1 (5 bases). The CDR3 totals 17 residues. Trimming cost V 4 bases and J 2 bases, with 19 bases left between them. Germline V lookup: CDR1 SGHVS, CDR2 FNYEAQ. The CDR3 reads CASSSRTGLGFTDTQYF. CDR3 in DNA: TGTGCCAGCAGCTCCCGCACAGGTTTGGGTTTCACAGATACGCAGTATTTT.

The table lists this clone with a count of one. An end of the junction differs from the germline gene, which may be a read error. The rearrangement joins TRBV2 to TRBJ2-7, with 11 bases identical to TRBD2. Looked up from germline, CDR1 is SNHLY and CDR2 is FYNNEI. The CDR3 sequence is 14 residues long. CDR3 region: CASSGMLAGGDSPF. For the CDR3, the DNA is TGTGCCAGCAGTGGTATGCTAGCGGGGGGAGATTCCCCTTTC.

The chain is built from TRBV7-2 and TRBJ1-2; 9 nucleotides agree with TRBD1. CDR1 SGHTA and CDR2 FQGNSA come from the germline V gene. Germline trimming cut 5 bases from V and 4 bases from J; bases unmatched to any gene: 8. The CDR3 has 15 amino acids. The CDR3 region has the DNA TGTGCCAGCAGCCCCGACAGGGGGGCGGGCTATGGCTACACCTTC. Translation: CASSPDRGAGYGYTF.

The chain employs TRBV18 and TRBJ2-6; no firm D call. Trimming removed 0 bases at V and 3 bases at J, with 12 bases between. Germline CDR1 KGHSH, CDR2 LQKENI. The CDR3 is 17 residues long. The CDR3: CASSPPYRSGGANVLTF. DNA for the CDR3: TGTGCCAGCTCACCACCATACAGATCCGGTGGGGCCAACGTCCTGACTTTC.

This clone was observed a few times. The chain joins TRBV19 to TRBJ2-7, with D unclear. Germline V gene sequence: CDR1 LNHDA, CDR2 SQIVND (reference sequence). There are 15 residues in the CDR3. Trimming took 4 bases from V and 6 from J, leaving 19 bases between them. The CDR3 DNA is TGTGCCAGTAGTACCGTCGTCTCAGTGTCTAGCGAGCAGTACTTC. Protein: CASSTVVSVSSEQYF.

V usage is TRBV27 and J usage is TRBJ2-7; 9 nucleotides line up with TRBD2. Germline CDR1 MNHEY, CDR2 SMNVEV (reference sequence). Unmatched junction bases numbered 6, after V lost 6 bases and J lost 6 bases. The CDR3 consists of 13 residues. This CDR3 is CASRFGGGGEQYF. CDR3 DNA: TGTGCCAGCAGATTTGGCGGGGGGGGCGAGCAGTACTTC.

The chain joins TRBV19 to TRBJ2-6; tentative D call: TRBD1 (6 bases). Trimming removed 1 base from V and 0 bases from J, with 10 bases in between. The CDR3 covers 17 residues. The germline gives CDR1 LNHDA, CDR2 SQIVND (reference sequence). CDR3 region: CASSIAGATSGANVLTF. For the CDR3, the DNA is TGTGCCAGTAGTATAGCAGGGGCTACCTCTGGGGCCAACGTCCTGACTTTC.

The J gene is TRBJ2-3, the V gene TRBV9; TRBD2 might be the D (6 bases). The V gene lost 0 bases and the J gene lost 2 bases, with 13 bases spanning the gap. CDR1 SGDLS and CDR2 YYNGEE come from the germline V gene. This CDR3 spans 16 amino acids. The CDR3 sequence is CASSVGTGVPTDTQYF. The DNA of the CDR3 is TGTGCCAGCAGCGTAGGGACGGGGGTCCCCACAGATACGCAGTATTTT.

The chain recombines TRBV9 with TRBJ1-2, with D perhaps TRBD1 (6 bases). CDR3 length: 16 residues. V was cut by 3 bases and J by 1 base, with 16 bases left in between. The V gene's germline CDR1 is SGDLS and CDR2 YYNGEE. DNA of the CDR3: TGTGCCAGCAGCGCGGAGGACAGAAATTTTAACTATGGCTACACCTTC. Translated: CASSAEDRNFNYGYTF. Together with reference TRBV9 and TRBJ1-2, the CDR3 gives the full variable domain: DSGVTQTPKHLITATGQRVTLRCSPRSGDLSVYWYQQSLDQGLQFLIQYYNGEERAKGNILERFSAQQFPDLHSELNLSSLELGDSALYFCASSAEDRNFNYGYTFGSGTRLTVV.

The chain is built from TRBV7-9 and TRBJ1-6; D is possibly TRBD1 (5 bases). The CDR3 totals 15 residues. Between the trimmed V and J ends, which lost 5 bases and 6 bases, there was a span of 14 bases. The V gene's germline CDR1 is SEHNR and CDR2 FQNEAQ (reference sequence). CDR3 DNA: TGTGCCAGCAGCCAACCCGGGGGGGGTAATTCACCCCTCCACTTT. Its translation: CASSQPGGGNSPLHF.